One sample yielded the 13 T cell receptor beta chains listed below, sequenced in a study of regulatory T cells. Whole-study results and caveats: Hydrophobic residues at CDR3 positions 6 and 7 were enriched in conventional CD4+ T cells of CD3G-deficient patients.

These receptors' antigens are unknown. The primer mix had 52 TRBV and 13 TRBJ primers. Libraries were prepared by immunoSEQ multiplex PCR; TCRdb keeps only in-frame clonotypes and omits some of them. The sample contains about 30,000 clones, around 92% of which appear only once. Sequencing was performed on conventional CD4+ T cells sorted from blood. The receptors derive from a person aged 18 to 30 with CD3G deficiency.

The J gene is TRBJ1-6, the V gene TRBV6-1, with 7 positions matching TRBD1. Germline lookup yields CDR1 MNHNS and CDR2 SASEGT. V lost 0 bases to trimming and J lost 8 bases; unmatched junction nucleotides: 16. The CDR3 covers 19 residues. This CDR3 is CASSEAWRQGYFTDSPLHF. The CDR3 nucleotides are TGTGCCAGCAGTGAAGCATGGAGACAGGGATATTTTACTGATTCACCCCTCCACTTT.

The chain combines TRBV11-2 with TRBJ1-1, with D unresolved. The germline gives CDR1 SGHAT, CDR2 FQNNGV. CDR3 length: 12 amino acids. Deletions cut 5 bases from V and 3 bases from J, with 7 bases between. The CDR3 is CASSRSDTEAFF. CDR3 in DNA: TGTGCCAGCAGCCGGAGCGACACTGAAGCTTTCTTT.

This clone has only a few counts. The genes are TRBV2 and TRBJ1-4; 7 nucleotides agree with TRBD1. The CDR3 runs to 15 residues. The V gene's germline CDR1 is SNHLY and CDR2 FYNNEI. V gave up 6 bases and J gave up 8 bases; unmatched junction bases: 12. Here the CDR3 reads CASRVLQGEREKLFF. DNA of the CDR3: TGTGCCAGCAGAGTCCTTCAGGGGGAGAGGGAAAAACTGTTTTTT.

The CDR3 sequence: CASSLGMANTGELFF. The DNA of the CDR3 is TGTGCCAGCAGCTTAGGGATGGCGAACACCGGGGAGCTGTTTTTT. J is TRBJ2-2 and V is TRBV11-2, with D hard to call. This CDR3 is 15 amino acids long. From germline, CDR1 is SGHAT and CDR2 FQNNGV. Trimming left V 1 base short and J 0 bases short, with 6 bases between.

This rearrangement joins TRBV28 to TRBJ2-7; 10 nucleotides agree with TRBD2. The germline CDR1 and CDR2 sequences are MDHEN and SYDVKM. The junction had 1 base not matched to a gene; V was cut back by 1 base and J by 4 bases. The CDR3 spans 14 residues. As DNA, the CDR3 is TGTGCCAGCAGTTTATCTAGCGGGAGATACGAGCAGTACTTC. Protein sequence: CASSLSSGRYEQYF.

V and J are TRBV6-7 and TRBJ1-1; D remains unclear. TRBV6-7 is an ORF, and what it does is uncertain. V shed 0 bases and J shed 7 bases, with 12 bases lying between them. The CDR3 is 14 residues long. The CDR3 DNA reads as TGTGCCAGCAGTTACTCGACCCCGACAAATGAAGCTTTCTTT. It codes for CASSYSTPTNEAFF.

J is TRBJ2-5 and V is TRBV7-8; D is unclear. CDR1 and CDR2 (germline): SGHVS, FQNEAQ. The CDR3 length is 13 residues. V was trimmed by 1 base and J by 4 bases, leaving 7 bases between them. The CDR3 reads CASSLEFAETQYF. In DNA form, the CDR3 reads TGTGCCAGCAGCTTAGAGTTTGCAGAGACCCAGTACTTC.

This clone was observed a single time. V gene TRBV6-1 combines with J gene TRBJ1-2; D not certain. This CDR3 contains 12 residues. Germline V gives CDR1 MNHNS, CDR2 SASEGT. With 6 bases removed from V and 0 bases from J, the gap between germline ends came to 5 bases. The CDR3 loop is CASRAANYGYTF. CDR3 bases: TGTGCCAGCAGGGCAGCTAACTATGGCTACACCTTC.

CDR3 loop: CASSVGKSENNEQFF. CDR3 nucleotide sequence: TGTGCCAGCAGCGTGGGTAAATCGGAAAACAATGAGCAGTTCTTC. This sequence joins TRBV7-9 and TRBJ2-1; D is ambiguous. Germline V lookup: CDR1 SEHNR, CDR2 FQNEAQ (reference sequence). The V and J ends lost 5 bases and 5 bases respectively, with 16 bases between them. CDR3 length equals 15 residues. The complete variable domain, with remaining parts taken from reference TRBV7-9 and TRBJ2-1, reads DTGVSQNPRHKITKRGQNVTFRCDPISEHNRLYWYRQTLGQGPEFLTYFQNEAQLEKSRLLSDRFSAERPKGSFSTLEIQRTEQGDSAMYLCASSVGKSENNEQFFGPGTRLTVL.

The J gene is TRBJ2-6, the V gene TRBV6-1; perhaps TRBD1 as D (5 bases). CDR1 is MNHNS and CDR2 is SASEGT in the germline V gene. Trimming left V 4 bases short and J 4 bases short, with 11 bases between. This CDR3 spans 15 amino acids. CDR3 sequence: CASSGDRAGANVLTF. The CDR3 DNA is TGTGCCAGCAGTGGTGACAGAGCCGGGGCCAACGTCCTGACTTTC.

The V call is TRBV29-1, the J call TRBJ1-6; D not certain. V shed 5 bases and J shed 4 bases, with 12 bases lying between them. Germline V gives CDR1 SQVTM, CDR2 ANQGSEA. The CDR3 spans 14 residues. CDR3 bases: TGCAGCGTTAGGGAACCCGATTATAATTCACCCCTCCACTTT. Protein sequence: CSVREPDYNSPLHF.

This sequence joins TRBV28 and TRBJ1-1; no definite D call. This CDR3 has 14 residues. Germline V CDR1 and CDR2: MDHEN, SYDVKM. V was cut by 6 bases and J by 0 bases, with 11 bases left in between. DNA for the CDR3: TGTGCCAGCAGGTCTGGACTGTTGAACACTGAAGCTTTCTTT. Encoded protein: CASRSGLLNTEAFF.

This rearrangement joins TRBV9 to TRBJ1-4; unclear D gene. V shed 0 bases and J shed 3 bases, with 9 bases lying between them. CDR1 is SGDLS and CDR2 is YYNGEE in the germline V gene. The CDR3 loop spans 15 amino acids. The CDR3 spells CASSVAGRSNEKLFF. The DNA for the CDR3 is TGTGCCAGCAGCGTAGCTGGTCGCTCTAATGAAAAACTGTTTTTT.